The 26 T cell receptor beta chains below were found in one sample sequenced in a study of T cell changes during pregnancy in multiple sclerosis. Here immunoSEQ multiplex PCR was the method, and the copy in TCRdb shows in-frame clones only, minus some. Among more than 30,000 clones listed, 70% to 90% were seen once. The source material was CD4+ T cells from peripheral blood mononuclear cells, sampled before pregnancy. These receptors all come from a female donor with multiple sclerosis, enrolled in a pregnancy study.

The chain joins TRBV6-6 to TRBJ2-1; 9 bases align to TRBD2. This CDR3 has 16 residues. Germline CDR1 is MNHNY and CDR2 is SVGAGI (reference sequence). The trim removed 5 bases at V and 7 bases at J, leaving 12 bases unmatched. Written as DNA, the CDR3 is TGTGCCAGCAGTCCTAGCCCAGCGGGGGGAACAAATGAGCAGTTCTTC. The encoded protein is CASSPSPAGGTNEQFF.

This clone occurred a few times. This chain joins TRBV5-4 and TRBJ1-3; D might be TRBD1 (5 bases). V lost 1 base, J lost 7 bases, and 9 bases lay in between. This CDR3 has 13 residues. Germline loops: CDR1 SGHNT, CDR2 YYREEE (reference sequence). The chain's CDR3 is CASSLKDMNTIYF. The CDR3 region has the DNA TGTGCCAGCAGCTTGAAGGACATGAACACCATATATTTT. The whole variable domain, filled in from reference TRBV5-4 and TRBJ1-3, reads ETGVTQSPTHLIKTRGQQVTLRCSSQSGHNTVSWYQQALGQGPQFIFQYYREEENGRGNFPPRFSGLQFPNYSSELNVNALELDDSALYLCASSLKDMNTIYFGEGSWLTVV.

The chain joins TRBV7-3 to TRBJ2-1, with 8 nucleotides matching TRBD2. Germline loops: CDR1 SGHTA, CDR2 FQGTGA. The CDR3 spans 14 residues. V shed 0 bases, J shed 12 bases, and the junction held 7 bases outside the gene matches. The CDR3: CASSLTIRGGRQFF. In DNA, the CDR3 is TGTGCCAGCAGCTTAACTATACGGGGGGGCAGGCAGTTCTTC. The full variable domain, its missing parts supplied by reference TRBV7-3 and TRBJ2-1, is GAGVSQTPSNKVTEKGKYVELRCDPISGHTALYWYRQSLGQGPEFLIYFQGTGAADDSGLPNDRFFAVRPEGSVSTLKIQRTERGDSAVYLCASSLTIRGGRQFFGPGTRLTVL.

The rearrangement links TRBV6-6 to TRBJ1-2; the match to TRBD1 covers 9 bases. CDR3 length equals 13 residues. V was pared by 4 bases and J by 6 bases, with 3 bases of the junction left unmatched. Germline assignment: CDR1 MNHNY and CDR2 SVGAGI (reference sequence). The CDR3 loop is CASSFDRGDGYTF. CDR3 sequence (DNA): TGTGCCAGCAGTTTCGACAGGGGGGATGGCTACACCTTC.

The chain joins TRBV5-6 to TRBJ2-3, with a tentative D call TRBD1 (6 bases). The CDR3 totals 14 residues. V lost 7 bases and J 2 bases, leaving 14 bases between the germline ends. CDR1 and CDR2 from the germline V gene are SGHDT and YYEEEE. CDR3 amino acids: CASAPRGHTDTQYF. The CDR3 DNA follows: TGTGCCAGCGCCCCCAGGGGCCACACAGATACGCAGTATTTT. Drawing the rest from reference TRBV5-6 and TRBJ2-3, the complete variable domain is DAGVTQSPTHLIKTRGQQVTLRCSPKSGHDTVSWYQQALGQGPQFIFQYYEEEERQRGNFPDRFSGHQFPNYSSELNVNALLLGDSALYLCASAPRGHTDTQYFGPGTRLTVL.

The genes are TRBV6-5 and TRBJ1-4, with TRBD1 matching over 7 bases. Losses at the gene ends were 6 bases for V and 8 bases for J; bases not matched to a gene: 9. This CDR3 comprises 14 residues. Germline values: CDR1 MNHEY, CDR2 SVGAGI. The CDR3 sequence: CASSLRQGREKLFF. As DNA, the CDR3 is TGTGCCAGCAGCCTACGACAGGGACGGGAAAAACTGTTTTTT.

The chain carries TRBV7-3 and TRBJ2-7, with TRBD2 matching 7 bases. Germline V gene data show CDR1 as SGHTA and CDR2 as FQGTGA. This CDR3 has 16 amino acids. V was clipped by 5 bases and J by 7 bases; unmatched bases: 17. DNA of the CDR3: TGTGCCAGCAGCGCAGACGGCGGGAGCCTCAGCGGGGAGCAGTACTTC. Amino acid sequence: CASSADGGSLSGEQYF. Drawing the rest from reference TRBV7-3 and TRBJ2-7, the complete variable domain is GAGVSQTPSNKVTEKGKYVELRCDPISGHTALYWYRQSLGQGPEFLIYFQGTGAADDSGLPNDRFFAVRPEGSVSTLKIQRTERGDSAVYLCASSADGGSLSGEQYFGPGTRLTVT.

This clone has a handful of counts. The gene calls are TRBV19 and TRBJ1-5; 7 bases fit TRBD1. Germline CDR1 reads LNHDA; CDR2 reads SQIVND (reference sequence). The CDR3 contains 16 residues. V trimming: 7 bases; J trimming: 2 bases; junction bases outside the gene matches: 11. CDR3 in DNA: TGTGCCAGTACCTATGAGGGGGCGAGGGGCAATCAGCCCCAGCATTTT. Translation: CASTYEGARGNQPQHF. Using reference TRBV19 and TRBJ1-5 for the parts outside the CDR3, the full variable domain is DGGITQSPKYLFRKEGQNVTLSCEQNLNHDAMYWYRQDPGQGLRLIYYSQIVNDFQKGDIAEGYSVSREKKESFPLTVTSAQKNPTAFYLCASTYEGARGNQPQHFGDGTRLSIL.

The genes are TRBV27 and TRBJ2-1; TRBD2 aligns across 8 bases. V lost 2 bases to trimming and J lost 9 bases; unmatched junction nucleotides: 6. This CDR3 is built from 14 residues. The germline V gene encodes CDR1 MNHEY and CDR2 SMNVEV (reference sequence). CDR3 loop: CASSLMAGGGEQFF. In nucleotides, the CDR3 is TGTGCCAGCAGTTTAATGGCGGGGGGTGGTGAGCAGTTCTTC.

The rearrangement uses TRBV11-2 and TRBJ1-1; no firm D call. Germline V gives CDR1 SGHAT, CDR2 FQNNGV. V shed 1 base and J shed 8 bases, with 8 bases lying between them. The CDR3 consists of 12 residues. Written as DNA, the CDR3 is TGTGCCAGCAGCTTAGGAGGGCAAGAAGCTTTCTTT. Translated, it gives CASSLGGQEAFF.

This clone showed up just once. V and J are TRBV28 and TRBJ2-3, with 7 positions matching TRBD2. Germline CDR1 and CDR2: MDHEN and SYDVKM. This CDR3 is built from 14 residues. V gave up 8 bases and J gave up 2 bases; unmatched junction bases: 7. The CDR3 region is CASELGGNTDTQYF. CDR3 nucleotides: TGTGCCAGCGAGTTGGGAGGGAACACAGATACGCAGTATTTT.

This clone was detected once. V gene TRBV27 combines with J gene TRBJ2-1; 14 positions agree with TRBD2. Germline V gene sequence: CDR1 MNHEY, CDR2 SMNVEV (reference sequence). The CDR3 runs to 20 residues. The V and J ends lost 6 bases and 7 bases, in that order; junction bases with no gene match: 20. In nucleotides, the CDR3 is TGTGCCAGCAGCAAGAGTCGACTAGCGGGGGGGCCGAGAGAGATTAATGAGCAGTTCTTC. This gives the protein CASSKSRLAGGPREINEQFF.

V gene TRBV5-1 combines with J gene TRBJ2-6; D is possibly TRBD1 (5 bases). The CDR3 contains 14 residues. CDR1 and CDR2 (germline): SGHRS, YFSETQ. The V gene lost 2 bases and the J gene lost 2 bases, with 5 bases spanning the gap. CDR3 sequence: CASSFRAGANVLTF. The CDR3 DNA follows: TGCGCCAGCAGCTTCAGGGCTGGGGCCAACGTCCTGACTTTC.

The V call is TRBV6-5, the J call TRBJ1-4; 8 bases are a match to TRBD1. V lost 1 base to trimming and J lost 6 bases; unmatched junction nucleotides: 4. CDR1 is MNHEY, CDR2 SVGAGI, per germline. This CDR3 is 15 amino acids long. In DNA, the CDR3 is TGTGCCAGCAGTTACTTCTACAGGGGGGATGAAAAACTGTTTTTT. Translating gives CASSYFYRGDEKLFF.

The chain is built from TRBV5-8 and TRBJ2-1; 9 nucleotides match TRBD1. This CDR3 has 13 residues. Germline values: CDR1 SGHTS, CDR2 YDEGEE. Trimming took 4 bases from V and 5 from J; bases not matched to a gene: 1. CDR3 residues: CASSRDRDNEQFF. Here the CDR3 DNA reads TGTGCCAGCAGCCGGGACAGGGACAATGAGCAGTTCTTC.

The genes are TRBV5-4 and TRBJ1-2; a weak D match, TRBD1 (6 bases). Germline V gene lookup returns CDR1 SGHNT and CDR2 YYREEE (reference sequence). The CDR3 is 13 residues long. Trimming pared 2 bases from V and 7 bases from J, leaving 12 bases between. DNA for the CDR3: TGTGCCAGCAGCTTAGCAGGGGCAGGTGGCTACACCTTC. Its protein is CASSLAGAGGYTF.

V gene TRBV7-2 combines with J gene TRBJ1-4, with D tentatively TRBD1 (5 bases). The V gene's germline CDR1 is SGHTA and CDR2 FQGNSA. The CDR3 length is 14 residues. V gave up 2 bases and J gave up 5 bases, with 9 bases separating them. The CDR3 bases are TGTGCCAGCAGCTTAACAGGAAGGAATGAAAAACTGTTTTTT. Residues: CASSLTGRNEKLFF. Combining the CDR3 with reference TRBV7-2 and TRBJ1-4 gives the whole variable domain GAGVSQSPSNKVTEKGKDVELRCDPISGHTALYWYRQSLGQGLEFLIYFQGNSAPDKSGLPSDRFSAERTGGSVSTLTIQRTQQEDSAVYLCASSLTGRNEKLFFGSGTQLSVL.

The chain combines TRBV9 with TRBJ2-7; possibly TRBD1 for D (8 bases). The CDR3 extends over 16 amino acids. Germline V gives CDR1 SGDLS, CDR2 YYNGEE. The ends were cut back, 2 bases at V and 0 bases at J, with 15 bases in the middle. The chain's CDR3 is CASSVGQGGASYEQYF. CDR3 nucleotides: TGTGCCAGCAGCGTCGGACAGGGAGGGGCCTCCTACGAGCAGTACTTC.

This sequence joins TRBV5-1 and TRBJ1-2; 8 bases align to TRBD1. The germline CDR1 and CDR2 sequences are SGHRS and YFSETQ. The CDR3 covers 14 residues. J was trimmed by 4 bases and V by 0 bases; bases with no gene match: 2. As DNA, the CDR3 is TGCGCCAGCAGCTTGGGACAGGGGACCTATGGCTACACCTTC. The encoded protein is CASSLGQGTYGYTF. Full variable domain (remainder filled in from reference TRBV5-1 and TRBJ1-2): KAGVTQTPRYLIKTRGQQVTLSCSPISGHRSVSWYQQTPGQGLQFLFEYFSETQRNKGNFPGRFSGRQFSNSRSEMNVSTLELGDSALYLCASSLGQGTYGYTFGSGTRLTVV.

V usage is TRBV30 and J usage is TRBJ2-1; D possibly corresponds to TRBD1 (5 bases). The V end lost 3 bases, the J end lost 5 bases, and 11 bases lay between the germline ends. The CDR3 consists of 13 residues. Germline CDR1 reads GTSNPN; CDR2 reads SVGIG (reference sequence). The CDR3 is CAWSEDTDNEQFF. In DNA, the CDR3 is TGTGCCTGGAGCGAGGACACAGACAATGAGCAGTTCTTC.

The chain recombines TRBV4-1 with TRBJ1-2; D may be TRBD1 (6 bases). V lost 1 base and J lost 5, with 14 bases in between. From germline, CDR1 is MGHRA and CDR2 YSYEKL. The CDR3 is 15 amino acids. The CDR3 bases are TGCGCCAGCAGCCAAGCCCGCAGTAGGGGGTATGGCTACACCTTC. This encodes CASSQARSRGYGYTF.

The CDR3 reads CASSSPSGGTTEAFF. CDR3 nucleotide sequence: TGTGCCAGCAGTTCCCCTTCGGGGGGCACCACTGAAGCTTTCTTT. The rearrangement uses TRBV28 and TRBJ1-1; D is perhaps TRBD1 (6 bases). Trimming removed 4 bases at V and 4 bases at J, with 16 bases between. This CDR3 contains 15 residues. The V gene's germline CDR1 is MDHEN and CDR2 SYDVKM.

This clone was observed a handful of times. The chain couples TRBV11-2 to TRBJ2-4, with D unresolved. The CDR3 has 13 residues. Per the germline V gene, CDR1 is SGHAT and CDR2 is FQNNGV. V shed 1 base and J shed 7 bases, with 8 bases lying between them. The DNA for the CDR3 is TGTGCCAGCAGCTTAGGGGCTATGAACATTCAGTACTTC. This sequence encodes CASSLGAMNIQYF.

This clone was observed a handful of times. The V and J genes are TRBV9 and TRBJ2-7; possibly TRBD2 for D (5 bases). Germline V lookup: CDR1 SGDLS, CDR2 YYNGEE. V was pared by 0 bases and J by 1 base, with 17 bases between. CDR3 size: 17 residues. The CDR3 DNA follows: TGTGCCAGCAGCGTAGGATTCCGCGAGGGAATATCCTACGAGCAGTACTTC. Its protein product is CASSVGFREGISYEQYF.

The V call is TRBV2, the J call TRBJ2-3; the D gene is possibly TRBD2 (5 bases). V lost 4 bases to trimming and J lost 6 bases, with 11 bases between them. Germline loops: CDR1 SNHLY, CDR2 FYNNEI. This CDR3 comprises 13 residues. The CDR3 sequence is CASSGTARDTQYF. CDR3 nucleotides: TGTGCCAGCAGTGGGACTGCCCGGGATACGCAGTATTTT.

This sequence joins TRBV7-2 and TRBJ1-2; 8 positions match TRBD1. V trimming: 5 bases; J trimming: 8 bases; junction bases outside the gene matches: 4. CDR1 is SGHTA, CDR2 FQGNSA, per germline. The CDR3 runs to 12 residues. The CDR3, as DNA: TGTGCCAGCAGCGGACAGGGACGAGGCTACACCTTC. It yields the protein CASSGQGRGYTF.